A selection of T cell receptor beta chains follows, all from one sample in a study of T cells in Graves' hyperthyroidism and ophthalmopathy. TCRdb reprocessed the multiplex PCR reads via MiXCR and lists one record per CDR3 protein. The sample contains about 690,000 distinct CDR3 sequences, around 15% of which appear only once. Sequenced sample: blood. Receptors were obtained from a man aged 45-65 years with Graves' hyperthyroidism. Both conserved end residues are part of each CDR3. The order of the fields is V gene, clone size, J gene, D gene, CDR3 DNA, CDR3 protein. The D gene is left open where the match is weak. Size is omitted from some rows. Given values are once, few, many or a class for expanded clones.

v_gene: TRBV19; abundance: NA; j_gene: TRBJ2-4; d_gene: NA; CDR3nt: TGTGCCAGTCAAGTAGGGACCCGAACTAAAAACATTCAGTACTTC; CDR3aa: CASQVGTRTKNIQYF
v_gene: TRBV11-2; abundance: many; j_gene: TRBJ2-3; d_gene: NA; CDR3nt: TGTGCCAGCAGCTTAGCGGGATCCAGATTCACAGATACGCAGTATTTT; CDR3aa: CASSLAGSRFTDTQYF
v_gene: TRBV5-5; abundance: many; j_gene: TRBJ2-1; d_gene: TRBD2; CDR3nt: TGTGCCAGCAGCTTGGCGCTAGCGGGAGCCGGTGAGCAGTTCTTC; CDR3aa: CASSLALAGAGEQFF
v_gene: TRBV27; abundance: NA; j_gene: TRBJ2-2; d_gene: NA; CDR3nt: TGTGCCAGCAGTTTAGCCGTCTCTGACTGGGAGCTGTTTTTT; CDR3aa: CASSLAVSDWELFF
v_gene: TRBV28; abundance: many; j_gene: TRBJ2-1; d_gene: NA; CDR3nt: TGTGCCAGCAGTTTAACCAACATCAAGAATGAGCAGTTCTTC; CDR3aa: CASSLTNIKNEQFF
v_gene: TRBV6-1; abundance: many; j_gene: TRBJ1-6; d_gene: NA; CDR3nt: TGTGCCAGCAGTCCCCACAGGGCCTTCACGAATTCACCCCTCCACTTT; CDR3aa: CASSPHRAFTNSPLHF
v_gene: TRBV28; abundance: few; j_gene: TRBJ2-7; d_gene: TRBD1; CDR3nt: TGTGCCAGCACCCAGGACAGGGGAAAATGGGAGCAGTACTTC; CDR3aa: CASTQDRGKWEQYF
v_gene: TRBV29-1; abundance: few; j_gene: TRBJ2-1; d_gene: TRBD2; CDR3nt: TGCAGCGCCCAGGGACTAGCGGGGTACAATGAGCAGTTCTTC; CDR3aa: CSAQGLAGYNEQFF
v_gene: TRBV27; abundance: few; j_gene: TRBJ2-1; d_gene: NA; CDR3nt: TGTGCCAGCAGTCCGGGACCAAGCTCCTACAATGAGCAGTTCTTC; CDR3aa: CASSPGPSSYNEQFF
v_gene: TRBV7-9; abundance: NA; j_gene: TRBJ2-5; d_gene: TRBD2; CDR3nt: TGTGCCAGCAGCTTCGTTCCGGGACTAGGGGAAGAGACCCAGTACTTC; CDR3aa: CASSFVPGLGEETQYF
v_gene: TRBV19; abundance: few; j_gene: TRBJ1-5; d_gene: TRBD1; CDR3nt: TGTGCCAGTAGTACCCCGGGGGGACAGGGGAACAATCAGCCCCAGCATTTT; CDR3aa: CASSTPGGQGNNQPQHF